The source of this T cell receptor (beta chain) is a study of T cells after somatic rescue of genetic block. This table comes from immunoSEQ multiplex PCR, and its TCRdb copy is limited to in-frame clones, with some not included. Of approximately 70,000 clones listed, approximately 90% are singletons. V lost 0 bases and J lost 0, with 10 bases in between. The CDR3 sequence is 17 residues long. Germline values: CDR1 SGHRS, CDR2 YFSETQ. This clonotype was obtained from a man younger than 40. V is TRBV5-1 and J is TRBJ2-6; D not certain. Sample: peripheral blood mononuclear cells (PBMCs). CDR3 protein: CASSLGSPVSGANVLTF. The CDR3 bases are TGCGCCAGCAGCTTGGGCAGCCCGGTCTCTGGGGCCAACGTCCTGACTTTC. The variable domain in full, completed from reference TRBV5-1 and TRBJ2-6, reads KAGVTQTPRYLIKTRGQQVTLSCSPISGHRSVSWYQQTPGQGLQFLFEYFSETQRNKGNFPGRFSGRQFSNSRSEMNVSTLELGDSALYLCASSLGSPVSGANVLTFGAGSRLTVL.